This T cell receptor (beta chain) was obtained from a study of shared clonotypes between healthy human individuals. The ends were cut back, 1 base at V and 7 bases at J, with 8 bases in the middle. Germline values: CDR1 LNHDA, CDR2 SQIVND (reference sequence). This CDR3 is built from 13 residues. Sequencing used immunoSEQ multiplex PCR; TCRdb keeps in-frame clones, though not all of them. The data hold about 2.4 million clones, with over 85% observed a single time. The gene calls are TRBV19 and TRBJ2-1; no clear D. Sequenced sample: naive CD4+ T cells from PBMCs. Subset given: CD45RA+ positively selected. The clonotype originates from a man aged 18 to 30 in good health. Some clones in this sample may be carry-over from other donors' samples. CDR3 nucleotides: TGTGCCAGTAGTATAGGTTCCAAAAATGAGCAGTTCTTC. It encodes CASSIGSKNEQFF.